The 25 T cell receptor beta chains listed next were all sequenced from one sample in a study of blood T cell repertoires in COVID-19. Sequencing used immunoSEQ multiplex PCR; TCRdb keeps in-frame clones, though not all of them. The sample contains 120,000 to 150,000 clones, just over 85% of which appear only once. Sequencing was performed on peripheral blood. The receptor source for this set is a woman in her fifties or sixties with acute or convalescent COVID-19.

The rearrangement joins TRBV28 to TRBJ1-6; unclear D gene. Trimming cost V 8 bases and J 7 bases, with 18 bases left between them. Germline values: CDR1 MDHEN, CDR2 SYDVKM. This CDR3 has 15 residues. CDR3 loop: CASRPLTGNNSPLHF. The CDR3, as DNA: TGTGCCAGCCGGCCTCTGACGGGGAACAATTCACCCCTCCACTTT.

The chain recombines TRBV5-1 with TRBJ2-7; possibly TRBD1 for D (6 bases). The CDR3 sequence is 15 residues long. Germline assignment: CDR1 SGHRS and CDR2 YFSETQ. V was pared by 0 bases and J by 2 bases, with 12 bases between. For the CDR3, the DNA is TGCGCCAGCAGCTTGGCAGGGACAAACGCCTACGAGCAGTACTTC. Its protein product is CASSLAGTNAYEQYF.

V is TRBV5-6 and J is TRBJ2-5; 7 bases line up with TRBD1. Germline CDR1 reads SGHDT; CDR2 reads YYEEEE. With 6 bases clipped from V and 3 bases from J, the junction kept 14 bases outside the gene matches. This CDR3 is built from 16 residues. As DNA, the CDR3 is TGTGCCAGCAAGATTCGGTTGTTGGGACAGAAAGAGACCCAGTACTTC. Protein sequence: CASKIRLLGQKETQYF.

The V gene is TRBV4-2, the J gene TRBJ2-1, with 8 bases that match TRBD2. CDR3 length equals 15 residues. V shed 0 bases and J 4 bases; nucleotides not matched to a gene: 2. Germline V gene lookup returns CDR1 LGHNA and CDR2 YNFKEQ. For the CDR3, the DNA is TGTGCCAGCAGCCAAGATGGGACTAGTTACAATGAGCAGTTCTTC. It yields the protein CASSQDGTSYNEQFF.

Only one count was recorded for this clone. The chain combines TRBV4-3 with TRBJ1-1, with D unresolved. CDR1 is LGHNA, CDR2 YSLEER, per germline. There are 15 residues in the CDR3. The germline V and J ends were trimmed by 0 bases and 4 bases, with 12 bases remaining between them. For the CDR3, the DNA is TGCGCCAGCAGCCAAGACCCCGCGGGAGGCACTGAAGCTTTCTTT. This codes for CASSQDPAGGTEAFF.

The gene calls are TRBV28 and TRBJ2-1, with D tentatively TRBD2 (6 bases). The germline V gene encodes CDR1 MDHEN and CDR2 SYDVKM. V dropped 5 bases and J dropped 12 bases, with 26 bases sitting between them. The CDR3 is 16 amino acids. The CDR3 loop is CASSLNPGTSRGVQFF. The CDR3 DNA reads as TGTGCCAGCAGTCTTAATCCGGGGACTTCCCGTGGAGTGCAGTTCTTC.

This clone was recorded only once. This chain joins TRBV19 and TRBJ1-4, with 7 bases that match TRBD1. The ends lost 9 bases at V and 10 bases at J; junction bases unmatched: 11. Germline V gene lookup returns CDR1 LNHDA and CDR2 SQIVND (reference sequence). The CDR3 runs to 13 residues. CDR3 sequence reads: CARLIRDRGKLFF. In DNA, the CDR3 is TGTGCCAGACTGATCCGGGACAGAGGAAAACTGTTTTTT.

V is TRBV11-3 and J is TRBJ1-1; 8 bases fit TRBD1. Germline assignment: CDR1 SGHNT and CDR2 YENEEA. Germline trimming cut 3 bases from V and 5 bases from J; bases unmatched to any gene: 11. CDR3 size: 16 residues. CDR3 sequence reads: CASSLVGRTGQTEAFF. DNA for the CDR3: TGTGCCAGCAGCTTGGTTGGACGGACAGGGCAAACTGAAGCTTTCTTT.

V is TRBV28 and J is TRBJ1-2, with D maybe TRBD1 (5 bases). V shed 5 bases and J shed 7 bases, with 14 bases lying between them. Per germline, CDR1 MDHEN and CDR2 SYDVKM. This CDR3 spans 13 amino acids. The CDR3 spells CASSPPRARGYTF. Here the CDR3 DNA reads TGTGCCAGCAGTCCCCCCAGGGCCCGTGGCTACACCTTC.

This rearrangement joins TRBV28 to TRBJ2-7; D remains ambiguous. Germline V CDR1 and CDR2: MDHEN, SYDVKM. The V and J ends lost 6 bases and 3 bases respectively, with 6 bases between them. The length of the CDR3 is 11 residues. The CDR3 DNA reads as TGTGCCAGCAGACAGAGCTACGAGCAGTACTTC. This encodes CASRQSYEQYF.

Comments on this clone: Additional DNA sequences in this sample encode the identical CDR3. The V gene is TRBV7-9, the J gene TRBJ1-5; 7 bases agree with TRBD1. With V trimmed by 5 bases and J by 1 base, 2 bases remained unmatched. The germline V gene has CDR1 SEHNR and CDR2 FQNEAQ (reference sequence). The CDR3 is 14 residues long. CDR3: CASSRQGSNQPQHF. The CDR3 nucleotides read TGTGCCAGCAGCCGACAGGGAAGCAATCAGCCCCAGCATTTT.

This chain joins TRBV3-1 (or the pseudogene TRBV3-2) and TRBJ2-3; TRBD2 aligns across 11 bases. This CDR3 has 16 amino acids. Germline lookup yields CDR1 LGHDT and CDR2 YNNKEL (reference sequence). Trimming cost V 1 base and J 6 bases; bases outside gene matches: 6. In DNA form, the CDR3 reads TGTGCCAGCAGCCAAGGTAGCGGGGGGGCCAAGGATACGCAGTATTTT. This gives the protein CASSQGSGGAKDTQYF.

This clone appeared once. J is TRBJ2-7 and V is TRBV6-5, with D perhaps matching TRBD2 (6 bases). Per the germline V gene, CDR1 is MNHEY and CDR2 is SVGAGI. This CDR3 has 15 amino acids. Trimming shortened V by 0 bases and J by 1 base, and 10 bases separated the two germline ends. The DNA of the CDR3 is TGTGCCAGCAGTTACTCGATAGGAGGGTCCTACGAGCAGTACTTC. Translating gives CASSYSIGGSYEQYF.

This chain connects TRBV6-1 to TRBJ1-2; TRBD1 matches at 8 bases. V was clipped by 1 base and J by 4 bases; unmatched bases: 11. The CDR3 runs 17 residues. Germline assignment: CDR1 MNHNS and CDR2 SASEGT. Here the CDR3 reads CASSEGLPGQVTYGYTF. CDR3 sequence (DNA): TGTGCCAGCAGTGAAGGGTTACCGGGACAGGTTACCTATGGCTACACCTTC.

This chain links TRBV9 with TRBJ2-7; D might be TRBD1 (7 bases). The CDR3 spans 14 residues. Trimming took 0 bases from V and 3 from J, leaving 10 bases between them. Germline CDR1 reads SGDLS; CDR2 reads YYNGEE. DNA of the CDR3: TGTGCCAGCAGCGTAGGTCAGGGGGGCTACGAGCAGTACTTC. It translates to CASSVGQGGYEQYF.

Only a few counts were recorded for this clone. The J gene is TRBJ1-6, the V gene TRBV2; no clear D gene. The CDR3 runs 10 residues. The V gene's germline CDR1 is SNHLY and CDR2 FYNNEI. The V end lost 4 bases, the J end lost 18 bases, and 10 bases lay between the germline ends. CDR3 nucleotides: TGTGCCAGCAGTGTGAGGTCTCCCCACTTT. It specifies CASSVRSPHF.

The chain joins TRBV7-3 to TRBJ2-5; tentative D call: TRBD2 (7 bases). The germline gives CDR1 SGHTA, CDR2 FQGTGA. This CDR3 comprises 13 residues. V lost 5 bases, J lost 5 bases, and 12 bases lay in between. The CDR3, as DNA: TGTGCCAGCAGCCGCGGGGGCTGGGAGACCCAGTACTTC. Translation gives CASSRGGWETQYF.

Concerning this clone itself: Within the sample, other DNA sequences also encode this same CDR3. The chain carries TRBV27 and TRBJ2-7; maybe TRBD1 (5 bases). Germline V lookup: CDR1 MNHEY, CDR2 SMNVEV (reference sequence). CDR3 length: 13 residues. V was shortened by 4 bases and J by 4 bases, with 11 bases between the two germline ends. Here the CDR3 reads CASSYRQGYEQYF. The CDR3 DNA reads TGTGCCAGCAGTTACCGCCAGGGTTACGAGCAGTACTTC.

CDR3 loop: CASRGTGENQPQHF. CDR3 in DNA: TGTGCCAGCAGGGGGACAGGGGAGAATCAGCCCCAGCATTTT. This chain connects TRBV6-5 to TRBJ1-5; 10 bases fit TRBD1. Per germline, CDR1 MNHEY and CDR2 SVGAGI. After removal of 6 bases from V and 4 bases from J, the junction contained 3 bases not matched to a gene. The CDR3 consists of 14 residues.

The chain combines TRBV9 with TRBJ1-4; weak D call: TRBD1 (6 bases). V was cut by 3 bases and J by 3 bases, with 12 bases left in between. The V gene's germline CDR1 is SGDLS and CDR2 YYNGEE. The CDR3 length is 15 residues. The CDR3 is CASSGGDTANEKLFF. CDR3 nucleotide sequence: TGTGCCAGCAGCGGAGGGGACACCGCTAATGAAAAACTGTTTTTT. The whole variable domain, remainder taken from reference TRBV9 and TRBJ1-4, is DSGVTQTPKHLITATGQRVTLRCSPRSGDLSVYWYQQSLDQGLQFLIQYYNGEERAKGNILERFSAQQFPDLHSELNLSSLELGDSALYFCASSGGDTANEKLFFGSGTQLSVL.

The rearrangement joins TRBV9 to TRBJ2-3, with D hard to call. The CDR3 runs to 15 residues. Germline assignment: CDR1 SGDLS and CDR2 YYNGEE. Trimming left V 0 bases short and J 0 bases short, with 8 bases between. Here the CDR3 DNA reads TGTGCCAGCAGCGTAGAGTTGGCTAGCACAGATACGCAGTATTTT. It specifies CASSVELASTDTQYF.

This rearrangement joins TRBV5-6 to TRBJ1-1; perhaps TRBD1 as D (6 bases). CDR1 is SGHDT and CDR2 is YYEEEE in the germline V gene. The germline V and J ends were trimmed by 0 bases and 9 bases, with 6 bases remaining between them. The CDR3 is 11 amino acids. CDR3 DNA sequence: TGTGCCAGCAGCTTGGGGGGGCAAGCTTTCTTT. This codes for CASSLGGQAFF.

V usage is TRBV5-4 and J usage is TRBJ2-1; 9 bases agree with TRBD1. Germline lookup yields CDR1 SGHNT and CDR2 YYREEE (reference sequence). V shed 0 bases, J shed 7 bases, and the junction held 11 bases outside the gene matches. The CDR3 contains 17 residues. DNA for the CDR3: TGTGCCAGCAGCTTGGGGTTTAGGGGACAGGGTAAAAATGAGCAGTTCTTC. Translated: CASSLGFRGQGKNEQFF.

The J gene is TRBJ2-1, the V gene TRBV19; 11 bases align to TRBD2. The length of the CDR3 is 17 residues. Unmatched junction bases numbered 11, after V lost 2 bases and J lost 8 bases. Per the germline V gene, CDR1 is LNHDA and CDR2 is SQIVND (reference sequence). The CDR3 DNA sequence: TGTGCCAGTAGTATAACGTCTAGCGGGGGGCCCGGGGATGAGCAGTTCTTC. Translation: CASSITSSGGPGDEQFF.

The rearrangement links TRBV28 to TRBJ2-1, with D possibly matching TRBD2 (5 bases). Trimming shortened V by 1 base and J by 10 bases, and 11 bases separated the two germline ends. Germline CDR1 MDHEN, CDR2 SYDVKM. CDR3 length: 13 residues. CDR3 nucleotides: TGTGCCAGCAGTTTATTTTTTCCGGGGGAGCAGTTCTTC. Its translation: CASSLFFPGEQFF.